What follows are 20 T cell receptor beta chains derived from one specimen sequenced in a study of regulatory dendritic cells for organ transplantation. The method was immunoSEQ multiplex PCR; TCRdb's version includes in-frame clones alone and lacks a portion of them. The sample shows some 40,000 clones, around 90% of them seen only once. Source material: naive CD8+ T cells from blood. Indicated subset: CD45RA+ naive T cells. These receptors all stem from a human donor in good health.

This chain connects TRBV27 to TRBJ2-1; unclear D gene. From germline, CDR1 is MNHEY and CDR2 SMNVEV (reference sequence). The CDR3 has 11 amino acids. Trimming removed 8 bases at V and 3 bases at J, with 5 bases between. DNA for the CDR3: TGTGCCAGCGGGTTCTACAATGAGCAGTTCTTC. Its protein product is CASGFYNEQFF.

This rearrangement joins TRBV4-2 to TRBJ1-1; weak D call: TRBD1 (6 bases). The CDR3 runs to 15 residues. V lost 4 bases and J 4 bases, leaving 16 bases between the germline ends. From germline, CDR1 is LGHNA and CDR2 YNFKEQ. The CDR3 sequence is CASSLGTGSGTEAFF. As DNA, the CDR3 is TGTGCCAGCAGCCTGGGAACAGGGAGTGGCACTGAAGCTTTCTTT.

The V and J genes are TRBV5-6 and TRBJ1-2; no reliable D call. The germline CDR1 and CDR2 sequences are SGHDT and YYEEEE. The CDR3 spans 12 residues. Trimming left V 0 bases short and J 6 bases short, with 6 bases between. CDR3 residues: CASSLDYNGYTF. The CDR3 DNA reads TGTGCCAGCAGCTTGGACTACAATGGCTACACCTTC.

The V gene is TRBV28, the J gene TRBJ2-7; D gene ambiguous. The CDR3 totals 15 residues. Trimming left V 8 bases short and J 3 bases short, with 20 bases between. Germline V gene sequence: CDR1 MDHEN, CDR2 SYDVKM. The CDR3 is CASAPPPGHHYEQYF. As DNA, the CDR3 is TGTGCCAGCGCACCTCCTCCGGGCCACCACTACGAGCAGTACTTC.

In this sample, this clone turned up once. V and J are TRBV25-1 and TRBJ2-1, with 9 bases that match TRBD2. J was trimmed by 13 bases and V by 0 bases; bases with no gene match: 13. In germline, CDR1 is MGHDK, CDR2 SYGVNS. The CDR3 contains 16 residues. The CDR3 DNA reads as TGTGCCAGCAGTGAATATATCTTGCGGGAGGGCCTCTACCAGTTCTTC. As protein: CASSEYILREGLYQFF.

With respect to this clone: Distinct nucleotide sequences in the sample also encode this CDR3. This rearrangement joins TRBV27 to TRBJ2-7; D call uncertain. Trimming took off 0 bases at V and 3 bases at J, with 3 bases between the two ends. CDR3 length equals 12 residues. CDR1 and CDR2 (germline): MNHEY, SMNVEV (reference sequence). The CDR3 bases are TGTGCCAGCAGTTTATCCGGCTACGAGCAGTACTTC. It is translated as CASSLSGYEQYF.

The chain's CDR3 is CASSVDRGGQPQHF. In DNA, the CDR3 is TGTGCCAGCAGTGTCGACAGGGGCGGGCAGCCCCAGCATTTT. The rearrangement links TRBV27 to TRBJ1-5, with TRBD1 matching 8 bases. With V trimmed by 5 bases and J by 7 bases, 7 bases remained unmatched. There are 14 residues in the CDR3. Germline V gene lookup returns CDR1 MNHEY and CDR2 SMNVEV (reference sequence).

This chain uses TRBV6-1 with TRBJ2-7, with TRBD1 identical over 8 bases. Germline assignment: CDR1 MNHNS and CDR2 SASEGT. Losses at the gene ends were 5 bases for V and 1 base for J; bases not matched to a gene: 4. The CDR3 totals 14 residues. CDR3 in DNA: TGTGCCAGCAGTTTATGGACAGGGTCCTACGAGCAGTACTTC. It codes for CASSLWTGSYEQYF.

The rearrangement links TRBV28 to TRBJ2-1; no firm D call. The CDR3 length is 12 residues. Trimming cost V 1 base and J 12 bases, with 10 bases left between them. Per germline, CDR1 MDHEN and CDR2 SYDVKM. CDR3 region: CASSLSGIGQFF. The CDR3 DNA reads TGTGCCAGCAGTTTATCTGGGATCGGGCAGTTCTTC.

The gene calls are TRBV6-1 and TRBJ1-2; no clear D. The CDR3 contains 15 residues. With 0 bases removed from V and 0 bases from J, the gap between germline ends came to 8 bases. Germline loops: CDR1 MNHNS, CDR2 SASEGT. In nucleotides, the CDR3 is TGTGCCAGCAGTGAAGCGCCGGGCTCTAACTATGGCTACACCTTC. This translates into CASSEAPGSNYGYTF.

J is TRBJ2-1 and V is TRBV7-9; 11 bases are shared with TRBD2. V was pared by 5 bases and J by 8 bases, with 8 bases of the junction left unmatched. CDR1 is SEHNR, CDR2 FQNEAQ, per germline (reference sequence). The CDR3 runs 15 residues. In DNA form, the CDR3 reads TGTGCCAGCAGCCCTACTAGCGGGAGTTCCTATGAGCAGTTCTTC. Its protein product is CASSPTSGSSYEQFF.

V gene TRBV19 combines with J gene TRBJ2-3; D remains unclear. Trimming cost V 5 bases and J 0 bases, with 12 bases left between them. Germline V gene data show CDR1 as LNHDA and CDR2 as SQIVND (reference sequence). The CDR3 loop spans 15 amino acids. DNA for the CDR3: TGTGCCAGTAGTCATGACACCTCTAGCACAGATACGCAGTATTTT. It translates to CASSHDTSSTDTQYF. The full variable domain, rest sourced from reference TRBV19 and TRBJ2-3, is DGGITQSPKYLFRKEGQNVTLSCEQNLNHDAMYWYRQDPGQGLRLIYYSQIVNDFQKGDIAEGYSVSREKKESFPLTVTSAQKNPTAFYLCASSHDTSSTDTQYFGPGTRLTVL.

The CDR3 is CASSFRLTERETQYF. CDR3 sequence (DNA): TGTGCCAGCAGTTTTCGACTCACGGAGAGGGAGACCCAGTACTTC. The genes are TRBV28 and TRBJ2-5, with D hard to call. Germline CDR1 and CDR2: MDHEN and SYDVKM. V lost 3 bases to trimming and J lost 5 bases, with 16 bases between them. This CDR3 comprises 15 residues.

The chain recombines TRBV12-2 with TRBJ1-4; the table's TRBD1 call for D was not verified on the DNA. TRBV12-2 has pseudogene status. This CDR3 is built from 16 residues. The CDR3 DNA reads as TGTGCAAGTCGCTTTAGGGCGGGACAGTTTAATGAAAAACTGTTTTTT. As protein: CASRFRAGQFNEKLFF.

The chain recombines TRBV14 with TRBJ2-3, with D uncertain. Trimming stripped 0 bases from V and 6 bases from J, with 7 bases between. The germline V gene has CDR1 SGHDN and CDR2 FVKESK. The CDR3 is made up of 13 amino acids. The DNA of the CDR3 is TGTGCCAGCAGCCAAGATGTCGGTGATACGCAGTATTTT. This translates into CASSQDVGDTQYF.

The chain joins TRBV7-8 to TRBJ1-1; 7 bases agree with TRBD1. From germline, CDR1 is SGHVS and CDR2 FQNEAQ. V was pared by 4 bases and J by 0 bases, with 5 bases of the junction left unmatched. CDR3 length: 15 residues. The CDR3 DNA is TGTGCCAGCAGCTCTCGGACAGGCATGAACACTGAAGCTTTCTTT. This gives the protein CASSSRTGMNTEAFF.

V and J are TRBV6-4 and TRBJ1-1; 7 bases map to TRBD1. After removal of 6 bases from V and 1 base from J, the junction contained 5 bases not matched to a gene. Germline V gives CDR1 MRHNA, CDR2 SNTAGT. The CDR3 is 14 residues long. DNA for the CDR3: TGTGCCAGCAGGGGGACAGCGGGGAACACTGAAGCTTTCTTT. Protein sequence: CASRGTAGNTEAFF.

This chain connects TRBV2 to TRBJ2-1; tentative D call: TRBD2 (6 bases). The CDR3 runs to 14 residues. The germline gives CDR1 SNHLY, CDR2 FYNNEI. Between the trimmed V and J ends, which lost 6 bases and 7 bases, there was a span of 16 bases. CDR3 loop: CASSELGTSNEQFF. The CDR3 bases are TGTGCCAGCAGCGAGTTGGGGACTTCAAATGAGCAGTTCTTC.

In DNA form, the CDR3 reads TGTGCCAGCAGTCCACAGACTAGCGGTGAGACCCAGTACTTC. Its translation is CASSPQTSGETQYF. The chain is built from TRBV27 and TRBJ2-5; the match to TRBD2 covers 9 bases. Unmatched junction bases numbered 6, after V lost 5 bases and J lost 5 bases. This CDR3 region has 14 residues. The germline V gene has CDR1 MNHEY and CDR2 SMNVEV (reference sequence).

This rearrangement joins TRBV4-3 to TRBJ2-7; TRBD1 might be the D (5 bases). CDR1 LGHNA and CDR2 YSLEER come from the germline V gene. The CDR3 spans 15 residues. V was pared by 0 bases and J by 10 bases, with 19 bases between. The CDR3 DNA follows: TGCGCCAGCAGCCAAGACTGGGTAGGGGTGTGGGATCAGTACTTC. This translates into CASSQDWVGVWDQYF.